A selection of T cell receptor beta chains follows, all from one sample in a study of shared clonotypes between healthy human individuals. TCRdb's copy holds only in-frame clones and misses some; the assay was immunoSEQ multiplex PCR. The sample includes approximately 1.1 million clones, 78% of them seen just once. Sequencing was performed on memory CD4+ T cells from PBMCs. The receptors were sampled from a man between 18 and 29 years old in good health. Some clones in this sample may be carry-over from other donors' samples. Each CDR3 is given with its conserved first and last residue. The D gene is left open where the match is weak. Part of the rows lack a size; the others show once, few, many or a class for expanded clones.

D	size	V	J	DNA	CDR3
TRBD2	-	TRBV5-1	TRBJ2-5	TGCGCCAGCAGCCCGCTAGCGGGAGGGAACCAAGAGACCCAGTACTTC	CASSPLAGGNQETQYF
TRBD1	-	TRBV7-6	TRBJ2-1	TGTGCCAGCACCCCGAGCCGGGACAGCACCTACAATGAGCAGTTCTTC	CASTPSRDSTYNEQFF
-	-	TRBV29-1	TRBJ2-2	TGCAGCGGGGTTAAAGGGGACACCGGGGAGCTGTTTTTT	CSGVKGDTGELFF
TRBD2	-	TRBV6-1	TRBJ2-7	TGTGCCAGCAGTGAGGCCAAACTAGGACTAGCGGGATTCTTCTACGAGCAGTACTTC	CASSEAKLGLAGFFYEQYF
TRBD2	-	TRBV7-2	TRBJ2-7	TGTGCCAGCAGCTTAATTCGGAGCGGGAGTCAGTACGAGCAGTACTTC	CASSLIRSGSQYEQYF
-	-	TRBV19	TRBJ2-5	TGTGCCAGTAGTAATACGGGAGCAGGTCAAGAGACCCAGTACTTC	CASSNTGAGQETQYF
-	-	TRBV11-2	TRBJ1-1	TGTGCCAGCAGCTTAACGGATTCCACTGAAGCTTTCTTT	CASSLTDSTEAFF
TRBD2	-	TRBV7-9	TRBJ2-7	TGTGCCAGCAGCCGACCCCCGGGAGGGACGAGCGAGCAGTACTTC	CASSRPPGGTSEQYF
-	-	TRBV6-5	TRBJ1-1	TGTGCCAGCACCCCCAGTCGGGCACGGTTGGCTGAAGCTTTCTTT	CASTPSRARLAEAFF
TRBD2	-	TRBV5-6	TRBJ2-3	TGTGCCAGCAGCTTAGCGGGAGCCTCAGATACGCAGTATTTT	CASSLAGASDTQYF
-	few	TRBV5-3	TRBJ2-1	TGTGCCAGAAGCTCCCCAGGCCCCCAAGCGGGACACTTCCTGATCGATGAGCAGTTCTTC	CARSSPGPQAGHFLIDEQFF
TRBD1	once	TRBV14	TRBJ1-1	TGTGCCAGCAGCCACGCGACAGGGGTAACTGAAGCTTTCTTT	CASSHATGVTEAFF
-	-	TRBV6-5	TRBJ1-3	TGTGCCAGCAGCATAGGGAACTCTGGAAACACCATATATTTT	CASSIGNSGNTIYF
-	-	TRBV6-1	TRBJ1-2	TGTGCCAGCAGTGACTGGGGGGCGCAACGGAACACTATGGGCTACACCTTC	CASSDWGAQRNTMGYTF
-	few	TRBV11-2	TRBJ2-3	TGTGCCAGCAGCCTTAGGGGGGGCGTCCTACAGAACACAGATACGCAGTATTTT	CASSLRGGVLQNTDTQYF
TRBD1	-	TRBV5-1	TRBJ1-1	TGCGCCAGCAGCCAAGGGCGGGGGACAGGGGGTAGTGAAGCTTTCTTT	CASSQGRGTGGSEAFF
TRBD2	-	TRBV28	TRBJ2-2	TGTGCCACCGTTGGACTAGCGGCCACGAACACCGGGGAGCTGTTTTTT	CATVGLAATNTGELFF
TRBD2	many	TRBV30	TRBJ2-5	TGTGCCTGGAAACGTTTGGGGGGGTCGGAGACCCAGTACTTC	CAWKRLGGSETQYF
TRBD1	-	TRBV30	TRBJ2-5	TGTGCCGGGACAGGCAAGAGGGCCCAGTACTTC	CAGTGKRAQYF
-	few	TRBV11-2	TRBJ2-5	TGTGCCAGCAGCTCGATGGCCCAAGAGACCCAGTACTTC	CASSSMAQETQYF
-	-	TRBV5-1	TRBJ1-2	TGCGCCAGCAGCGAAAGGGCGGGGGCTGGGTATGGCTACACCTTC	CASSERAGAGYGYTF
TRBD2	-	TRBV5-1	TRBJ2-1	TGCGCCAGCAGCCCACGGACTAGCGGTTCCTACAATGAGCAGTTCTTC	CASSPRTSGSYNEQFF
-	-	TRBV5-8	TRBJ2-3	TGTGCCAGCAGCCCCTGGATGAGGGATACGCAGTATTTT	CASSPWMRDTQYF
TRBD2	-	TRBV11-2	TRBJ2-1	TGTGCCAGCAGAAAAAGCGGGAGGGCCTACAATGAGCAGTTCTTC	CASRKSGRAYNEQFF
-	-	TRBV4-1	TRBJ1-2	TGCGCCAGCAGCCGGGCAGGCCCCTATGGCTACACCTTC	CASSRAGPYGYTF
-	-	TRBV5-6	TRBJ1-4	TGTGCCCCCCCCCTGGGGGGGAATCAAAATGAAAAACTGTTTTTT	CAPPLGGNQNEKLFF
-	-	TRBV11-3	TRBJ2-7	TGTGCCAGCAGCTTACACGACCACGAGCAGTACTTC	CASSLHDHEQYF
-	-	TRBV5-1	TRBJ1-2	TGCGCCAGCAGCTTTCGGGACTATGGCTACACCTTC	CASSFRDYGYTF
-	-	TRBV27	TRBJ1-1	TGTGCCAGCAGCCGGACCGGACTGTTTGAAGCTTTCTTT	CASSRTGLFEAFF
-	-	TRBV28	TRBJ1-2	TGTGCCAGCAGTCCCAGGGGCTATGGCTACACCTTC	CASSPRGYGYTF
TRBD1	-	TRBV10-3	TRBJ2-1	TGTGCCATCACCTCGTCTTGGGACAGGGTTCGCAATGAGCAGTTCTTC	CAITSSWDRVRNEQFF
-	once	TRBV2	TRBJ2-3	TGTGCCAGCAGTTTTGCCGTCACATCTCCTGGGGATACGCAGTATTTT	CASSFAVTSPGDTQYF
-	-	TRBV5-1	TRBJ2-5	TGCGCCAGCAGCTCCCGGATCCAAGAGACCCAGTACTTC	CASSSRIQETQYF
-	-	TRBV28	TRBJ2-2	TGTGCCACCCTTTGGGGGGATACCGGGGAGCTGTTTTTT	CATLWGDTGELFF
TRBD1	-	TRBV5-1	TRBJ1-1	TGCGCCAGCAGCCGCGGGACAGGGACGAACACTGAAGCTTTCTTT	CASSRGTGTNTEAFF
TRBD2	once	TRBV2	TRBJ2-7	TGTGCCAGCAGACGCCTAGCGGACCCATACGAGCAGTACTTC	CASRRLADPYEQYF
-	few	TRBV27	TRBJ1-1	TGTGCCAGCAGTTTAGGGGGGCCAAACACTGAAGCTTTCTTT	CASSLGGPNTEAFF
-	few	TRBV7-9	TRBJ1-5	TGTGCCAGCAGCTCACAGGGAGGTGATCAGCCCCAGCATTTT	CASSSQGGDQPQHF
-	-	TRBV7-2	TRBJ2-7	TGTGCCAGCAGCGTACTGGGGCGGCAGGCCTACGAGCAGTACTTC	CASSVLGRQAYEQYF
-	-	TRBV19	TRBJ2-2	TGTGCCAGTAGTATTCTGGTCCTGGGCTCCGGGGAGCTGTTTTTT	CASSILVLGSGELFF
-	-	TRBV14	TRBJ2-7	TGTGCCAGCAGCCAAAGAAAACTGACGGGACGCGCCTACGAGCAGTACTTC	CASSQRKLTGRAYEQYF
-	many	TRBV18	TRBJ2-2	TGTGCCAGCTCACCCCTAAGTCCCGGGGAGCTGTTTTTT	CASSPLSPGELFF
-	-	TRBV4-1	TRBJ2-1	TGCGCCAGCAGCCGGATAATCGACCCGACGCGGTCCAATGAGCAGTTCTTC	CASSRIIDPTRSNEQFF
TRBD1	-	TRBV6-6	TRBJ1-2	TGTGCCAGCAGCCCCGGGACAGGGGCTGACGGCTACACCTTC	CASSPGTGADGYTF
-	-	TRBV7-2	TRBJ2-5	TGTGCCAGCAACCCCGCCTACCAAGCTTATTTGCCGACCCAGTACTTC	CASNPAYQAYLPTQYF
TRBD2	-	TRBV6-6	TRBJ2-3	TGTGCCAGCACCCGGGGGGGGGTAGGCACAGATACGCAGTATTTT	CASTRGGVGTDTQYF
TRBD1	-	TRBV10-3	TRBJ2-3	TGTGCCATCAGTGAGTCAAGGACAGGGGGTGCAGATACGCAGTATTTT	CAISESRTGGADTQYF
-	few	TRBV5-6	TRBJ1-1	TGTGCCAGCAGCCAACTCGGACGGAACACTGAAGCTTTCTTT	CASSQLGRNTEAFF
-	few	TRBV19	TRBJ2-4	TGTGCCAGTAGTCACAGGGAAAACATTCAGTACTTC	CASSHRENIQYF